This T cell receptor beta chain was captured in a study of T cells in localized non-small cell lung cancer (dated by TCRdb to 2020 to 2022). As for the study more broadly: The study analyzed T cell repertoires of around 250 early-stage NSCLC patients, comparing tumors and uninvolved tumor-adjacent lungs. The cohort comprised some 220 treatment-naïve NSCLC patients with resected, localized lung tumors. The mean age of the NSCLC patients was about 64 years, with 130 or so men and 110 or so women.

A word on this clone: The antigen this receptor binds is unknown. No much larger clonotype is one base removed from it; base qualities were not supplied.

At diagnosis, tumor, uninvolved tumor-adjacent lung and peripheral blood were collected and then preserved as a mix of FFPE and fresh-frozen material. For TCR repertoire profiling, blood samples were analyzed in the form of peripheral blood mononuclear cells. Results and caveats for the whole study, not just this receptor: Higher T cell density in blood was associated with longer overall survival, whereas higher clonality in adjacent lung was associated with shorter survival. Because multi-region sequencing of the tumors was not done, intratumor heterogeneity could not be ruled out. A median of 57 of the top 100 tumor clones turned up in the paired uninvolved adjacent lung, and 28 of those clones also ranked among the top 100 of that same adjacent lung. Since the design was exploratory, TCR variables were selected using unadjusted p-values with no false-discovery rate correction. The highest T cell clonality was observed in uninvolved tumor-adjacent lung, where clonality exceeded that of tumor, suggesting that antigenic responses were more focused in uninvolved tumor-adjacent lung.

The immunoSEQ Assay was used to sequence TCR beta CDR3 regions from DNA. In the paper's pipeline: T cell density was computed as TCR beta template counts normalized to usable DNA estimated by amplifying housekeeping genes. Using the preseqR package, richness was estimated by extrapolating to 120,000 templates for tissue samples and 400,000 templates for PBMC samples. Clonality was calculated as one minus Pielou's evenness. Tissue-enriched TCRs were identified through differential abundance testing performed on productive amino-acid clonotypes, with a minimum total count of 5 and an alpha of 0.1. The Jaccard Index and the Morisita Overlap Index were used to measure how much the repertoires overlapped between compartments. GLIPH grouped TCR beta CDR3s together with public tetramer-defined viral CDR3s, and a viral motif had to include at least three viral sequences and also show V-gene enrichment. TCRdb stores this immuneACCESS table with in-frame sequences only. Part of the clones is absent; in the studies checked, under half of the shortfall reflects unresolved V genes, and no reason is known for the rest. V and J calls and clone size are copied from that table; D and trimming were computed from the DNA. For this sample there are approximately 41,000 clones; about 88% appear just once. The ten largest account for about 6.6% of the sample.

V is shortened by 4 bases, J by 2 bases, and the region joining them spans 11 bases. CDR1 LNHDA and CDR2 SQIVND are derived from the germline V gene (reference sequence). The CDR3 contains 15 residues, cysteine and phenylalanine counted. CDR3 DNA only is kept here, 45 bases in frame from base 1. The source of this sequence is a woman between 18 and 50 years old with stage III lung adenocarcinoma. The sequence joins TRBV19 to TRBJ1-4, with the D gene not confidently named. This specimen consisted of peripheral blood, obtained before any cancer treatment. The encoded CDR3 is CASSTGRHTNEKLFF. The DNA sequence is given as TGTGCCAGTAGTACAGGAAGACACACTAATGAAAAACTGTTTTTT.